A single sample gave rise to the 20 T cell receptor beta chains below, sequenced in a study of identifying expanded T cells in peripheral blood. Libraries were prepared by immunoSEQ multiplex PCR; TCRdb keeps only in-frame clonotypes and omits some of them. The sample lists roughly 90,000 clones; roughly 81% were seen once. Sequencing was performed on blood. These receptors were collected from a person between 18 and 75 years old in good health.

The gene calls are TRBV25-1 and TRBJ1-1; D unresolved. V was shortened by 4 bases and J by 0 bases, with 6 bases between the two germline ends. The germline V gene has CDR1 MGHDK and CDR2 SYGVNS. The CDR3 consists of 13 residues. The CDR3 loop reads CASSVFLNTEAFF. The DNA of the CDR3 is TGTGCCAGCAGTGTCTTCCTGAACACTGAAGCTTTCTTT.

The chain combines TRBV6-5 with TRBJ2-5; D possibly corresponds to TRBD2 (7 bases). V lost 4 bases and J 8 bases, leaving 17 bases between the germline ends. Germline lookup yields CDR1 MNHEY and CDR2 SVGAGI. The CDR3 loop spans 14 amino acids. The CDR3 nucleotides are TGTGCCAGCAGTTCAAGCCCTACGGGGGGCACCCAGTACTTC. This sequence encodes CASSSSPTGGTQYF.

This chain uses TRBV19 with TRBJ1-2, with D maybe TRBD1 (5 bases). V was shortened by 8 bases and J by 6 bases, with 19 bases between the two germline ends. The germline CDR1 and CDR2 sequences are LNHDA and SQIVND (reference sequence). The CDR3 loop spans 14 amino acids. CDR3 sequence (DNA): TGTGCCAGTTGCCAGGGTGGGGCGATTAATGGCTACACCTTC. This encodes CASCQGGAINGYTF.

The rearrangement uses TRBV9 and TRBJ2-7, with D possibly being TRBD2 (5 bases). CDR1 SGDLS and CDR2 YYNGEE come from the germline V gene. The germline V and J ends were trimmed by 3 bases and 2 bases, with 15 bases remaining between them. CDR3 size: 15 residues. The DNA of the CDR3 is TGTGCCAGCAGCGCCAGACTATCAAATCCCTACGAGCAGTACTTC. It encodes CASSARLSNPYEQYF.

The chain combines TRBV5-1 with TRBJ1-6; maybe TRBD1 (5 bases). This CDR3 is built from 17 residues. V gave up 2 bases and J gave up 9 bases, with 21 bases separating them. Germline CDR1 SGHRS, CDR2 YFSETQ. The CDR3 DNA reads TGCGCCAGCAGCTTCTACAACACCGGGACTTCACTTTCACCCCTCCACTTT. Encoded protein: CASSFYNTGTSLSPLHF.

J is TRBJ2-5 and V is TRBV18; 8 bases align to TRBD1. The CDR3 covers 14 residues. The V and J ends lost 6 bases and 6 bases, in that order; junction bases with no gene match: 9. Germline V gives CDR1 KGHSH, CDR2 LQKENI. Written as DNA, the CDR3 is TGTGCCAGCTCTGCTCCGGGACAGGTTCAGACCCAGTACTTC. Amino acid sequence: CASSAPGQVQTQYF.

Comment on this clone: The sample contains more than one DNA sequence encoding this CDR3. This chain connects TRBV6-6 to TRBJ2-7; D uncertain. Per germline, CDR1 MNHNY and CDR2 SVGAGI (reference sequence). Trimming took off 5 bases at V and 3 bases at J, with 17 bases between the two ends. This CDR3 region has 15 residues. CDR3: CASSKPPGPIYEQYF. CDR3 coding DNA: TGTGCCAGCAGTAAACCGCCAGGACCAATCTACGAGCAGTACTTC.

The chain has TRBV19 and TRBJ1-5; 9 nucleotides align to TRBD1. The CDR3 loop spans 15 amino acids. CDR1 and CDR2 (germline): LNHDA, SQIVND (reference sequence). J lost 4 bases, V lost 6 bases, and 7 bases had no gene match. The CDR3 region has the DNA TGTGCCAGTAGGACAACAGGGGGCATGAATCAGCCCCAGCATTTT. Translating gives CASRTTGGMNQPQHF.

The J gene is TRBJ2-1, the V gene TRBV4-3; a weak D match, TRBD2 (5 bases). Germline V gene lookup returns CDR1 LGHNA and CDR2 YSLEER. The CDR3 has 19 amino acids. Trimming removed 3 bases from V and 9 bases from J, with 30 bases in between. CDR3 in DNA: TGCGCCAGCAGCCACGGACTTCTGGGCATACCGATGAAAGATAGTGAGCAGTTCTTC. The encoded protein is CASSHGLLGIPMKDSEQFF.

This clone was observed a handful of times. This chain joins TRBV29-1 and TRBJ2-3, with a tentative D call TRBD2 (7 bases). The CDR3 length is 13 residues. Germline lookup yields CDR1 SQVTM and CDR2 ANQGSEA. V was clipped by 7 bases and J by 4 bases, with 15 bases between them. The CDR3 DNA sequence: TGCAGCGCCGCCAGGGAGGGGGCAGATACGCAGTATTTT. Amino acid sequence: CSAAREGADTQYF.

This chain links TRBV6-5 with TRBJ1-1; no firm D call. The CDR3 extends over 13 amino acids. Germline V lookup: CDR1 MNHEY, CDR2 SVGAGI. V was pared by 2 bases and J by 3 bases, with 7 bases between. This CDR3 reads CASSYLPHTEAFF. The CDR3 coding sequence is TGTGCCAGCAGTTACCTACCTCACACTGAAGCTTTCTTT.

This chain uses TRBV11-2 with TRBJ2-7; 8 positions agree with TRBD1. The V segment lost 0 bases and the J segment 3 bases; nucleotides outside the gene matches: 4. This CDR3 has 15 amino acids. From germline, CDR1 is SGHAT and CDR2 FQNNGV. The CDR3 spells CASSLERTGFYEQYF. Here the CDR3 DNA reads TGTGCCAGCAGCTTAGAGCGGACAGGGTTCTACGAGCAGTACTTC.

This chain links TRBV10-1 with TRBJ2-1; no firm D call. The germline V gene encodes CDR1 WNHNN and CDR2 SYGVQD (reference sequence). V was shortened by 0 bases and J by 5 bases, with 5 bases between the two germline ends. The CDR3 sequence is 13 residues long. The DNA for the CDR3 is TGCGCCAGCAGTGAGTCGAGACACAATGAGCAGTTCTTC. This translates into CASSESRHNEQFF.

The rearrangement uses TRBV6-1 and TRBJ2-2; 8 bases agree with TRBD1. Germline-derived CDR1 and CDR2 are MNHNS and SASEGT. This CDR3 region has 17 residues. After removal of 2 bases from V and 6 bases from J, the junction contained 11 bases not matched to a gene. DNA for the CDR3: TGTGCCAGCAGTGAACTCCCCTTTCAGGGGGCAGCCGGGGAGCTGTTTTTT. Translated: CASSELPFQGAAGELFF.

This chain connects TRBV6-5 to TRBJ2-7; D unclear. The CDR3 has 13 residues. CDR1 MNHEY and CDR2 SVGAGI come from the germline V gene. V dropped 0 bases and J dropped 1 base, with 4 bases sitting between them. The DNA of the CDR3 is TGTGCCAGCAGTTACTCTGGATCCTACGAGCAGTACTTC. It encodes CASSYSGSYEQYF.

This sequence joins TRBV2 and TRBJ2-5, with 9 bases matching TRBD1. Looked up from germline, CDR1 is SNHLY and CDR2 is FYNNEI. The CDR3 extends over 15 amino acids. The V gene end was trimmed by 6 bases and the J gene end by 1 base; junction bases not matched to a gene: 6. In DNA, the CDR3 is TGTGCCAGCAGACAGGGGGCAAGGTTCCAAGAGACCCAGTACTTC. The encoded protein is CASRQGARFQETQYF.

This clone was seen a single time. The chain couples TRBV6-5 to TRBJ1-1; D is perhaps TRBD1 (5 bases). CDR3 length: 13 amino acids. Germline lookup yields CDR1 MNHEY and CDR2 SVGAGI. The ends were cut back, 5 bases at V and 5 bases at J, with 12 bases in the middle. CDR3 sequence reads: CASSIRGRTEAFF. The CDR3 nucleotides are TGTGCCAGCAGTATCCGGGGGAGGACTGAAGCTTTCTTT.

The chain carries TRBV29-1 and TRBJ2-1; 9 nucleotides match TRBD2. After removal of 7 bases from V and 2 bases from J, the junction contained 12 bases not matched to a gene. The length of the CDR3 is 16 residues. The germline V gene has CDR1 SQVTM and CDR2 ANQGSEA. The CDR3 reads CSASGVRGVAYNEQFF. The CDR3 DNA reads TGCAGCGCTAGCGGGGTGCGGGGGGTCGCCTACAATGAGCAGTTCTTC.

The V gene is TRBV28, the J gene TRBJ1-1; D perhaps matches TRBD1 (5 bases). V was pared by 0 bases and J by 7 bases, with 9 bases between. This CDR3 is built from 13 residues. The germline V gene encodes CDR1 MDHEN and CDR2 SYDVKM. CDR3 protein: CASSLWRQGEAFF. In DNA form, the CDR3 reads TGTGCCAGCAGTTTATGGAGGCAGGGTGAAGCTTTCTTT.

This chain connects TRBV6-1 to TRBJ1-4, with D perhaps matching TRBD1 (6 bases). This CDR3 spans 11 amino acids. V lost 7 bases to trimming and J lost 10 bases, with 10 bases between them. Germline CDR1 reads MNHNS; CDR2 reads SASEGT. The CDR3 spells CASTRGGKLFF. CDR3 bases: TGTGCCAGCACCAGGGGAGGAAAACTGTTTTTT.